There are a few counts of the clone carrying this T cell receptor beta chain. V was clipped by 4 bases and J by 7 bases, with 20 bases between them. CDR3 length equals 16 residues. Germline CDR1 reads MNHEY; CDR2 reads SVGAGI. No donor was unhealthy or non-Caucasian. The source of the sample is a study of identical twins. MiXCR, run by TCRdb on the 5' RACE reads, gives a single entry per CDR3 protein. The sample consists of hundreds of thousands of distinct CDR3 sequences, 15% to 20% of them appearing once. These same records also appear under a second study, on T cells expressing NK-cell markers.

This clonotype was sampled from a woman aged 18-29 years in good health. The chain is built from TRBV6-5 and TRBJ2-1; D may correspond to TRBD1 or TRBD2 (5 bases each). Input material: PBMCs. DNA of the CDR3: TGTGCCAGCAGTTCCCCTCGGGCAAACAGGAGGAATGAGCAGTTCTTC. This sequence encodes CASSSPRANRRNEQFF.